This T cell receptor (beta chain) was recorded in a study of identical twins. TCRdb reprocessed the 5' RACE reads with MiXCR, giving one entry per CDR3 protein. The sample includes 500,000 to 650,000 distinct CDR3 sequences, approximately 20% of them seen just once. This same sample was also part of a study on yellow fever vaccine responses in identical twins.

Sequencing was performed on CD4+ T cells sorted from blood. The sequence derives from a woman aged 18-35 years in good health.

CDR3 amino acids: CASSLVLVSGANVLTF. CDR3 coding DNA: TGTGCCAGCAGCTTAGTCTTGGTCTCTGGGGCCAACGTCCTGACTTTC. The rearrangement links TRBV11-2 to TRBJ2-6; no clear D. Per germline, CDR1 SGHAT and CDR2 FQNNGV. The CDR3 is made up of 16 amino acids. Between the trimmed V and J ends, which lost 1 base and 0 bases, there was a span of 7 bases.